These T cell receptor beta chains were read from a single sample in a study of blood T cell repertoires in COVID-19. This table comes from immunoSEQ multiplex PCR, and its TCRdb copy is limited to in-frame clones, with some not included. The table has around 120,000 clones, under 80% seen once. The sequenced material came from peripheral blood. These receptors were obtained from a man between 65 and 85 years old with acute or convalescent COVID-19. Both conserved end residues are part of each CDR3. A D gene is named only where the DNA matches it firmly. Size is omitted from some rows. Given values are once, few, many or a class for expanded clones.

CASSEVRGKNIQYF,TGTGCCAGCAGTGAAGTAAGGGGGAAAAACATTCAGTACTTC,TRBV2,-,TRBJ2-4,-
CASSWGVGGYEQYF,TGTGCCAGCAGTTGGGGGGTTGGAGGCTACGAGCAGTACTTC,TRBV6-5,-,TRBJ2-7,-
CASSVGKRGGYNEQFF,TGTGCCAGCAGCGTAGGGAAGCGGGGGGGTTACAATGAGCAGTTCTTC,TRBV9,TRBD2,TRBJ2-1,few
CASSPTDRFYGYTF,TGTGCCAGCAGCCCCACGGACAGATTCTATGGCTACACCTTC,TRBV9,-,TRBJ1-2,once
CASRGSWYSNQPQHF,TGCGCCAGCAGGGGGAGTTGGTATAGCAATCAGCCCCAGCATTTT,TRBV10-2,-,TRBJ1-5,-
CASSGTGAKGYQPQHF,TGTGCCAGTAGCGGGACAGGGGCTAAGGGTTATCAGCCCCAGCATTTT,TRBV19,TRBD1,TRBJ1-5,-
CASSPGQKANYGYTF,TGTGCCAGCAGCCCTGGACAGAAAGCTAACTATGGCTACACCTTC,TRBV11-3,-,TRBJ1-2,-
CAISESPGKGTDTQYF,TGTGCCATCAGTGAGTCGCCGGGAAAGGGCACAGATACGCAGTATTTT,TRBV10-3,-,TRBJ2-3,-
CASTGQSTGELFF,TGTGCCAGCACGGGACAGAGCACCGGGGAGCTGTTTTTT,TRBV12-3/TRBV12-4,TRBD1,TRBJ2-2,-
CASSQGVNQPQHF,TGCGCCAGCAGCCAAGGCGTCAATCAGCCCCAGCATTTT,TRBV4-3,-,TRBJ1-5,once
CASSTYSGGLNNEQFF,TGTGCCAGCAGCACCTATAGCGGGGGCTTGAACAATGAGCAGTTCTTC,TRBV5-4,TRBD2,TRBJ2-1,-
CASSYSPLGGVEQYF,TGTGCCAGCAGTTACTCTCCGTTAGGGGGGGTCGAGCAGTACTTC,TRBV6-2/TRBV6-3,-,TRBJ2-7,-
CSVEEGEQYF,TGCAGCGTCGAGGAGGGCGAGCAGTACTTC,TRBV29-1,-,TRBJ2-7,-
CAGYRGEATEAFF,TGTGCCGGGTACAGGGGTGAGGCCACTGAAGCTTTCTTT,TRBV30,TRBD1,TRBJ1-1,few
CASNRGVGTEAFF,TGTGCCAGCAATCGGGGAGTAGGGACTGAAGCTTTCTTT,TRBV2,-,TRBJ1-1,-
CATSDPKGGGMDGYTF,TGTGCCACCAGTGACCCCAAAGGTGGAGGGATGGATGGCTACACCTTC,TRBV24-1,-,TRBJ1-2,-
CASSQGGGNTGELFF,TGCGCCAGCAGCCAAGGAGGTGGGAACACCGGGGAGCTGTTTTTT,TRBV4-3,-,TRBJ2-2,-
CASSPPGQFNEKLFF,TGTGCCAGCTCACCTCCGGGACAGTTTAATGAAAAACTGTTTTTT,TRBV18,TRBD1,TRBJ1-4,-
CASSPLGTANTDTQYF,TGTGCCAGCTCACCATTGGGGACTGCCAACACAGATACGCAGTATTTT,TRBV18,-,TRBJ2-3,-
CATSAVSLNEQFF,TGTGCCACCAGTGCCGTTTCTCTGAATGAGCAGTTCTTC,TRBV24-1,-,TRBJ2-1,-
CASSLWSRIGSLNTEAFF,TGTGCCAGCAGTTTATGGAGTCGGATTGGCAGCTTGAACACTGAAGCTTTCTTT,TRBV27,-,TRBJ1-1,-